This T cell receptor beta chain is drawn from a study of beta chain features in type 1 diabetes (dated by TCRdb to 2016 to 2019). Notes on the research overall: Patients and healthy donors did not differ in mean age, gender distribution, total cell number or subset yield. A total of roughly 100,000,000 sorted cells were examined across all samples, and the number of cells per subset was strongly correlated with RNA yield. Whereas all 28 donors provided naive and central memory subsets, regulatory and stem cell-like memory subsets were isolated from just 8 patients and roughly eight healthy donors. The study compared TCRB repertoires of sorted circulating CD4+ T cell subsets between recently diagnosed type 1 diabetes patients and matched healthy donors. Overall results and qualifications from the work: Because the HLA sub-analyses included only small numbers of individuals, any influence of HLA type on TCRB rearrangement was left unresolved. PCR may preferentially amplify shorter templates, but because patient and control samples were amplified and corrected together, any resulting skew would affect both groups equally. Patients with type 1 diabetes made fewer insertions and deleted more nucleotides at VDJ recombination sites, implying thymic rearrangement abnormalities. Because cDNA rather than genomic DNA was sequenced, highly expressing activated cells could have been over-represented, although no difference in activation and CD3 levels was found between groups. Type 1 diabetes patients showed a moderate but significant shortening of TCRB CDR3 length in all four CD4+ subsets. Naive, central memory and regulatory TCRB repertoires appeared more similar among patients than among healthy donors.

Turning to this clone: What antigen it recognizes has not been identified. No clone much larger than this one lies a single base away; base qualities are absent.

Each donor gave one peripheral blood draw, averaging approximately 120 mL, which was collected into heparinised tubes. A BD FACSAria II was used to sort naive, central memory, regulatory and stem cell-like memory CD4+ T cells with a panel that included CD45RO, CCR7, CD25, CD127, CD95 and CD27. Every sorted population had a purity above 95%. PBMCs were isolated right away by Lymphoprep density gradient centrifugation and were stained directly, without culture. Samples were stained and sorted in pairs, with one healthy donor and one patient per experiment, so that batch effects were minimized. The High Capacity cDNA Reverse Transcription Kit was used to reverse transcribe all of the isolated RNA, meaning that expressed TCRB transcripts were what got sequenced. For stem cell-like memory T cell samples, survey-depth immunoSEQ sequencing was used, averaging around 1 million total reads per sample. Sorted cells were lysed in RLT buffer and RNA was extracted with DNase-treated RNeasy Micro or Mini kits, depending on cell number. To prevent cross-contamination, each cell subset was processed individually, whereas patient and healthy donor samples were processed jointly. The immunoSEQ multiplex PCR was used to amplify TCRB sequences from cDNA, yielding 87-bp fragments that span the CDR3 region. The amplicons were sequenced using the Illumina HiSeq platform. Concerning the study's data processing: Synthetic template baselines were used to correct PCR bias computationally, reads within Hamming distance 2 were collapsed, and singletons that could not be merged were discarded. By aligning reads against IMGT, V, D and J genes, CDR3 length, and insertions or deletions at six rearrangement sites were assigned. Clonotype counts were normalized to sorted cell number within each subset before computing true diversity and Gini coefficients with the tcR R package. Repertoire sharing was quantified using the overlap coefficient calculated on TCRB nucleotide sequences. TCRdb took this table from immuneACCESS and kept in-frame rearrangements with V and J called. Such tables lack part of the clones; where checked against another copy, unresolved V genes explain under half of the gap, and the rest is unexplained. V and J calls and clone size are given by that table; D and trimming were obtained from the DNA. Recorded for this sample are some 47,000 clones; around 45% of them occurred a single time. The top ten clones comprise around 0.13% of the sample.

The clonotype originates from a man between 25 and 39 years old with type 1 diabetes. The sample was stem cell memory CD4+ T cells from blood. The cell subset or site label corresponds to: stem cell-like memory CD4+ T cells.

The CDR3 in this case is CSVGASGSYEQYF. The base sequence is TGCAGCGTTGGGGCTAGCGGGAGCTACGAGCAGTACTTC. The chain is encoded by TRBV29-1 joined to TRBJ2-7, with TRBD2 identical over 10 junction bases. The CDR3 starts with the cysteine, ends with the phenylalanine, and has 13 residues. The read is trimmed to its CDR3 DNA, 39 bases read in frame from base 1. V has 4 bases trimmed and J has 3 bases trimmed; junction bases matching no gene number 3. Reading the germline V gene gives CDR1 SQVTM and CDR2 ANQGSEA.